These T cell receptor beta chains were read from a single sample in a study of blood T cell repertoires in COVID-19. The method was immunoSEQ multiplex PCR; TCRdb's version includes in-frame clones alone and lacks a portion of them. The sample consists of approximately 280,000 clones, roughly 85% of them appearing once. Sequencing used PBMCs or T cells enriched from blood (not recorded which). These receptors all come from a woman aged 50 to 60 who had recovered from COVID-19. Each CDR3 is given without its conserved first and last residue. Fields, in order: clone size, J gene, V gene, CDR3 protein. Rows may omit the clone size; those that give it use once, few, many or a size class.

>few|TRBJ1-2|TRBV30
AWSSKRGQGAIYGYT
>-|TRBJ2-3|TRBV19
ASSSGLALDTQY
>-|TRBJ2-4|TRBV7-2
ASSLQGGIQY
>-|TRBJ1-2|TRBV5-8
ASSTQTVYGYT
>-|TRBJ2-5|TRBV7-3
ASSLGTSGGGTQY
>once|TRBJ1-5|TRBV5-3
ARSLGSGTGLPPPQPQH
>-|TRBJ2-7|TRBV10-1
ASSESGVSSYEQY
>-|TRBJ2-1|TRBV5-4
ASSMDWAYEQF
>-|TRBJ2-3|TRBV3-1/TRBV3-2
ASSRSVAGGTDTQY
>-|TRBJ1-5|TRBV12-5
ASGLGPGLQH
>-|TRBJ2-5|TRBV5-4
ASSPRGGRSETQY
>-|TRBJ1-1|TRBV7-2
ASSLGSGYKNTEAF
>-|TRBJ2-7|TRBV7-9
ASSLGYYEQY
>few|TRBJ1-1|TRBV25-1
ASSELGQPNTEAF
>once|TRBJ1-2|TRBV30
AWTPSPYGYT
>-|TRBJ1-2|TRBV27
ASRAEGNYGYT
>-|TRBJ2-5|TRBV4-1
ASSQQGYQETQY
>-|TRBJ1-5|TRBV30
AWGRSNQPQH
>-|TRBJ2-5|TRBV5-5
ASSLGVTGGQETQY
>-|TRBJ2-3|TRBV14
ASSRQGPTDTQY
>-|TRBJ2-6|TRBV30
AWEGAGANVLT
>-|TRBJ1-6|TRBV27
ASRYTGGGSPLH
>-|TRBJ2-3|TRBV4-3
ASSQEFAGGTDTQY
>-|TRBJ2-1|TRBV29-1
SVTYRDRDDEQF
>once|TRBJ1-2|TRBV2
ASRGDSYGYT
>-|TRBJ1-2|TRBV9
ASSVSTANYGYT
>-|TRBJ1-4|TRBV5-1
ASSFGTGSNEKLF
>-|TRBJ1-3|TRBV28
ASSFPGWLGNTIY
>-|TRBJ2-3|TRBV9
ASSAGGTIAGGDTQY
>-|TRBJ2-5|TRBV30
AWSEGLAGEETQY
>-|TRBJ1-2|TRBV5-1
ASSLEDSHGYT
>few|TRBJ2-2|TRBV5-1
ASTRWASGPNTGELF
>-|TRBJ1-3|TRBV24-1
ATSDYDRGKNTIY
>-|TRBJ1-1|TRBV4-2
ASSQPTGENTEAF
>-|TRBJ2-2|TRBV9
ASSVGGLAGAGELF
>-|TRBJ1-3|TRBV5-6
ASSNEPQNTIY
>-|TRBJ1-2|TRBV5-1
ASSFGASNYGYT
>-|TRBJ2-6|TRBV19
ASSDPGAGANVLT
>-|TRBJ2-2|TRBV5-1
ASKLEGTNTGELF
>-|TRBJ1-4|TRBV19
ASRNTGGNEKLF
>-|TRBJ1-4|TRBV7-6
ASSPNRITNEKLF
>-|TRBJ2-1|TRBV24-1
ATSEGTHSLVDEQF
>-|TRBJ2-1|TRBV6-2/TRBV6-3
ASSFRTSGGRGNEQF
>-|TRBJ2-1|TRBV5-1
ASGALRGYNEQF
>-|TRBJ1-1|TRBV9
ASSAPGQGAGEAF
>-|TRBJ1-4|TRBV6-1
ASSEAAGGEKLF
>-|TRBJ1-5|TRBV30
ACGGNNQPQH
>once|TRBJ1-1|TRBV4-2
ASSKSGTANTEAF